This is a list of T cell receptor beta chains from one sample in a study of blood T cell repertoires in COVID-19. Sequenced by immunoSEQ multiplex PCR; TCRdb stores in-frame clones only, minus some. This sample has over 95,000 clones, with around 85% found just once. Sequencing was performed on peripheral blood. All receptors derive from a woman in her fifties or sixties with COVID-19, enrolled during active disease. The CDR3 runs from the conserved cysteine through the conserved F or W. The D gene is left open where the match is weak. Clone sizes are given selectively: once, few, many, or a class where the clone is expanded.

TRBD1	TRBV19	TRBJ1-5	-	CASSAGQGRQPQHF	TGTGCCAGTAGTGCCGGACAGGGACGACAGCCCCAGCATTTT
-	TRBV5-5	TRBJ1-5	-	CASSLGALAYQPQHF	TGTGCCAGCAGCTTGGGGGCCCTGGCTTATCAGCCCCAGCATTTT
-	TRBV5-6	TRBJ2-7	-	CASSENGRTVTYEQYF	TGTGCCAGCAGCGAGAACGGTCGGACAGTCACCTACGAGCAGTACTTC
TRBD1	TRBV20-1	TRBJ1-1	-	CSASSPTGYTEAFF	TGCAGTGCTAGTTCCCCGACAGGGTATACTGAAGCTTTCTTT
-	TRBV4-1	TRBJ1-5	-	CASSQERTDQPQHF	TGCGCCAGCAGCCAAGAAAGGACAGATCAGCCCCAGCATTTT
-	TRBV13	TRBJ2-1	-	CASSYIQGSHNEQFF	TGTGCCAGCAGCTATATCCAGGGGTCACACAATGAGCAGTTCTTC
-	TRBV3-1/TRBV3-2	TRBJ1-1	-	CASSQGQGLGTEAFF	TGTGCCAGCAGCCAAGGGCAGGGGTTGGGTACTGAAGCTTTCTTT
TRBD1	TRBV30	TRBJ1-4	-	CAWRAKTGGNEKLFF	TGTGCCTGGAGAGCCAAGACAGGGGGGAATGAAAAACTGTTTTTT
-	TRBV5-4	TRBJ2-6	-	CASSLYSAGANVLTF	TGTGCCAGCAGCTTGTACTCCGCTGGGGCCAACGTCCTGACTTTC
TRBD1	TRBV10-3	TRBJ2-3	-	CAIARQGREDTQYF	TGTGCCATCGCGCGACAGGGACGAGAGGATACGCAGTATTTT
TRBD1	TRBV7-9	TRBJ1-1	-	CASSGTGRNTEAFF	TGTGCCAGCAGCGGGACAGGGAGGAACACTGAAGCTTTCTTT
-	TRBV24-1	TRBJ1-1	few	CATVGAEDTEAFF	TGTGCCACCGTGGGGGCGGAGGACACTGAAGCTTTCTTT
TRBD2	TRBV9	TRBJ2-3	-	CASSVTGGRGDTQYF	TGTGCCAGCAGCGTAACGGGGGGTCGTGGAGATACGCAGTATTTT
-	TRBV27	TRBJ1-1	-	CASHNKNTEAFF	TGTGCCAGCCACAACAAGAACACTGAAGCTTTCTTT
TRBD1	TRBV4-1	TRBJ1-3	-	CASSPDRAGSGNTIYF	TGCGCCAGCAGCCCGGACAGGGCAGGGTCCGGAAACACCATATATTTT
-	TRBV10-3	TRBJ1-2	-	CAISESRQRGYTF	TGTGCCATCAGTGAGTCGCGACAAAGGGGCTACACCTTC
TRBD2	TRBV19	TRBJ2-7	-	CASSRGLAGISSYEQYF	TGTGCCAGTAGTCGGGGACTAGCGGGAATTAGCTCCTACGAGCAGTACTTC
-	TRBV19	TRBJ1-2	-	CASSRTEVTYGYTF	TGTGCCAGTAGCAGGACAGAGGTGACCTATGGCTACACCTTC
TRBD1	TRBV9	TRBJ1-5	-	CASSQGVREPQHF	TGTGCCAGCAGCCAGGGGGTGAGAGAGCCCCAGCATTTT
TRBD2	TRBV15	TRBJ2-1	-	CATSKGIAGASSSYNEQFF	TGTGCCACCAGCAAAGGAATAGCGGGGGCCTCTAGCTCCTACAATGAGCAGTTCTTC
-	TRBV25-1	TRBJ1-1	once	CASSHAPERTEAFF	TGTGCCAGCAGCCACGCGCCGGAGAGGACTGAAGCTTTCTTT
TRBD1	TRBV10-2	TRBJ2-2	-	CASSRTGTNTGELFF	TGCGCCAGCTCGAGGACAGGGACGAACACCGGGGAGCTGTTTTTT
TRBD1	TRBV5-6	TRBJ1-2	-	CASSYRDRAVGGYTF	TGTGCCAGCAGCTACCGGGACAGGGCCGTCGGGGGCTACACCTTC
-	TRBV11-2	TRBJ2-3	-	CASSLGERTFTDTQYF	TGTGCCAGCAGCTTAGGGGAGCGGACCTTCACAGATACGCAGTATTTT
-	TRBV4-1	TRBJ1-4	once	CASSQDAGVNEKLFF	TGCGCCAGCAGCCAAGATGCCGGGGTGAATGAAAAACTGTTTTTT
TRBD1	TRBV6-5	TRBJ2-5	once	CASSPRQGGQETQYF	TGTGCCAGCAGTCCTCGACAGGGGGGACAAGAGACCCAGTACTTC
TRBD1	TRBV9	TRBJ2-7	-	CASSQGQGAPYEQYF	TGTGCCAGCAGCCAAGGACAGGGAGCTCCCTACGAGCAGTACTTC
TRBD1	TRBV7-6	TRBJ2-1	-	CASSPTGETGVNEQFF	TGTGCCAGCAGTCCCACGGGGGAGACAGGGGTCAATGAGCAGTTCTTC
-	TRBV12-2	TRBJ1-4	-	CASRSEGQGGEKLFF	TGTGCAAGTCGCTCAGAGGGCCAGGGAGGAGAAAAACTGTTTTTT
-	TRBV25-1	TRBJ1-6	-	CASSDIQATNSPLHF	TGTGCCAGCAGTGATATTCAGGCTACAAATTCACCCCTCCACTTT
TRBD2	TRBV27	TRBJ2-7	-	CASSHNAGGREQYF	TGTGCCAGCAGTCATAACGCGGGGGGCCGCGAGCAGTACTTC
-	TRBV12-3/TRBV12-4	TRBJ2-5	once	CASNNLQETQYF	TGTGCCAGCAACAACCTTCAAGAGACCCAGTACTTC
TRBD1	TRBV7-2	TRBJ1-2	-	CASSRQGNYGYTF	TGTGCCAGCAGCCGACAGGGGAATTATGGCTACACCTTC
-	TRBV11-3	TRBJ2-2	-	CASSFSSTTGELFF	TGTGCCAGCAGCTTTTCCAGTACCACCGGGGAGCTGTTTTTT
-	TRBV9	TRBJ1-2	-	CASSVVESYGYTF	TGTGCCAGCAGCGTAGTAGAGTCCTATGGCTACACCTTC
TRBD1	TRBV27	TRBJ1-2	-	CASSYETGAYDGYTF	TGTGCCAGCAGTTATGAGACAGGGGCATATGATGGCTACACCTTC
TRBD1	TRBV19	TRBJ2-3	-	CASSGQGAWEADTQYF	TGTGCCAGTAGCGGACAGGGGGCTTGGGAAGCAGATACGCAGTATTTT
-	TRBV7-8	TRBJ2-3	-	CASSFGGGEQYF	TGTGCCAGCAGCTTTGGCGGGGGCGAGCAGTATTTT
-	TRBV7-9	TRBJ2-7	-	CASSFDGSEQYF	TGTGCCAGCAGCTTCGATGGCTCCGAGCAGTACTTC
TRBD1	TRBV5-4	TRBJ1-2	-	CASSIRDRVYGYTF	TGTGCCAGCAGCATCCGTGACAGGGTTTACGGCTACACCTTC
TRBD1	TRBV6-6	TRBJ2-2	-	CASSLSTGSTGELFF	TGTGCCAGCAGTCTCTCGACAGGGAGTACCGGGGAGCTGTTTTTT
-	TRBV7-2	TRBJ1-1	-	CASSFSAPPAVTGAFF	TGTGCCAGCAGCTTTAGCGCCCCTCCGGCAGTGACTGGAGCTTTCTTT
-	TRBV24-1	TRBJ2-2	few	CATSETGYGELFF	TGTGCCACCAGTGAAACAGGGTACGGGGAGCTGTTTTTT
TRBD1	TRBV5-1	TRBJ1-1	-	CASSPGQGVANTEAFF	TGCGCCAGCAGCCCGGGACAGGGGGTTGCGAACACTGAAGCTTTCTTT
TRBD1	TRBV7-7	TRBJ2-6	-	CASSPTRQGWAGANVLTF	TGTGCCAGCAGTCCGACCAGACAGGGTTGGGCTGGGGCCAACGTCCTGACTTTC
TRBD1	TRBV15	TRBJ1-2	-	CATSSNRGRVYTF	TGTGCCACCAGCAGCAACAGGGGTAGGGTCTACACCTTC
TRBD1	TRBV7-8	TRBJ1-2	-	CASSFIRQGRGYTF	TGTGCCAGCAGCTTCATCCGACAGGGAAGGGGCTACACCTTC
-	TRBV7-6	TRBJ1-1	-	CASSLGGGPTNTEAFF	TGTGCCAGCAGCTTAGGGGGGGGACCTACGAACACTGAAGCTTTCTTT
TRBD1	TRBV5-1	TRBJ1-5	-	CASSWGQPGYSNQPQHF	TGCGCCAGCAGCTGGGGACAGCCGGGGTATAGCAATCAGCCCCAGCATTTT
-	TRBV9	TRBJ2-7	-	CASSARDTGEQYF	TGTGCCAGCAGCGCCCGGGACACGGGGGAGCAGTACTTC
TRBD1	TRBV19	TRBJ2-5	once	CASSSYRGETQYF	TGTGCCAGTAGTTCCTACAGGGGGGAGACCCAGTACTTC
-	TRBV21-1	TRBJ1-2	-	CASSKARRGLGRSYGYTF	TGTGCCAGCAGCAAAGCGCGAAGGGGCCTCGGGCGAAGCTATGGCTACACCTTC
-	TRBV12-5	TRBJ1-1	-	CASGLPAWGKEAFF	TGTGCTAGTGGTTTGCCCGCCTGGGGCAAAGAAGCTTTCTTT
-	TRBV28	TRBJ2-3	-	CASSFQGKGVGDTQYF	TGTGCCAGCAGTTTTCAGGGAAAGGGTGTGGGGGATACGCAGTATTTT
-	TRBV10-3	TRBJ2-1	-	CAINDNYNEQFF	TGTGCCATCAATGACAACTACAATGAGCAGTTCTTC
TRBD1	TRBV7-9	TRBJ1-4	-	CASRPGTVDEKLFF	TGTGCCAGCAGGCCCGGGACAGTCGATGAAAAACTGTTTTTT
TRBD1	TRBV2	TRBJ1-4	-	CASSEVRQGGEKLFF	TGTGCCAGCAGTGAAGTCCGACAGGGGGGTGAAAAACTGTTTTTT